This note documents a single T cell receptor beta chain sequence. As yet, its antigen is unknown. This same CDR3 is encoded by further DNA sequences in the sample. The sample is drawn from a study of shared clonotypes between healthy human individuals. Study-level information: Participating donors consisted of a couple of women and a few men aged 18 to 49. Three plates were used per donor for CD4 naive, three for CD4 memory, two for CD8 naive and one for CD8 memory. Study outcomes and limitations: Some clonotypes were shared by all four sorted-subset donors, while others were not shared. The non-shared ones had lower generation probabilities than the shared ones. Sampling was confined to blood; repertoires within tissues likely differ.

Libraries were prepared by immunoSEQ multiplex PCR; TCRdb keeps only in-frame clonotypes and omits some of them. The profile shows more than 2 million clones, approximately 96% of them singletons. Looked up from germline, CDR1 is SEHNR and CDR2 is FQNEAQ (reference sequence). The ends were cut back, 3 bases at V and 7 bases at J, with 6 bases in the middle. The CDR3 is made up of 11 amino acids. This chain uses TRBV7-9 with TRBJ1-2; D is undetermined. This clonotype originated in a man younger than 35 in good health. Sequencing used naive CD4+ T cells sorted from blood. Subset indicated: CD45RA+ positively selected. The CDR3 DNA follows: TGTGCCAGCAGCTTGGGTGGTGGCTACACCTTC. Its translation is CASSLGGGYTF.